Following are 16 T cell receptor beta chains from one sample sequenced in a study of T cells in women clearing cervical HPV infection. Generated by immunoSEQ multiplex PCR, the TCRdb table keeps only in-frame clones and is missing some. Here the sample table reports around 19,000 clones. The sequenced sample consisted of blood buffy coat. These receptors were obtained from a woman between 18 and 70 years old with a cervical HPV16 infection that either progressed to CIN3+ or cleared (not recorded which).

In terms of frequency, this clone is medium-sized. The read stops 3 residues short of the end of the CDR3; the missing end is completed from the germline J gene. This chain links TRBV30 with TRBJ2-3, with 10 bases fitting TRBD2. CDR3 length: 14 amino acids. Per the germline V gene, CDR1 is GTSNPN and CDR2 is SVGIG (reference sequence). V was pared by 2 bases and J by 4 bases, with 3 bases of the junction left unmatched. CDR3 sequence: CAWSPSGGADTQYF. The sequenced CDR3 bases are TGTGCCTGGAGTCCTAGCGGGGGCGCAGATACG. The full variable domain, with the rest looked up from reference TRBV30 and TRBJ2-3, is SQTIHQWPATLVQPVGSPLSLECTVEGTSNPNLYWYRQAAGRGLQLLFYSVGIGQISSEVPQNLSASRPQDRQFILSSKKLLLSDSGFYLCAWSPSGGADTQYFGPGTRLTVL.

Concerning this clone: Germline and junction disagree at one end, which may indicate a read error. The sample has other DNA sequences that encode this CDR3 too. Here the CDR3 reads CAWSRGQNSGNTIYF. The part of the CDR3 DNA that was read is TGTGCCTGGAGCCGGGGACAGAACTCTGGAAACACT. This rearrangement joins TRBV30 to TRBJ1-3; 7 positions match TRBD1. The read finishes 3 residues shy of the CDR3 end, and the germline J gene is used to complete it. CDR3 size: 15 residues. The V gene's germline CDR1 is GTSNPN and CDR2 SVGIG (reference sequence).

Of note for this clone: The read falls 3 residues short of the CDR3 end, and the missing part is taken from the germline J gene. The chain carries TRBV29-1 and TRBJ2-2; D perhaps matches TRBD1 (5 bases). Looked up from germline, CDR1 is SQVTM and CDR2 is ANQGSEA. CDR3 length: 14 amino acids. The CDR3 region is CSVEDPTANEKLFF. The covered CDR3 bases are TGCAGCGTTGAAGATCCGACAGCTAATGAAAAG.

As for this clone: Read data end 3 residues before the CDR3 end; the end is taken from the germline J gene. This chain uses TRBV7-9 with TRBJ2-3; 7 bases map to TRBD1. From germline, CDR1 is SEHNR and CDR2 FQNEAQ (reference sequence). The CDR3 sequence is 15 residues long. The CDR3 sequence is CASSLGTGGDQPQYF. The CDR3 bases that were read are TGTGCCAGCAGCTTAGGGACAGGTGGAGATCAGCCG.

Points on this clone: Read data end 3 residues before the CDR3 end; the end is taken from the germline J gene. The chain uses TRBV7-2 and TRBJ1-1; D may be TRBD1 (5 bases). Germline V gene sequence: CDR1 SGHTA, CDR2 FQGNSA. CDR3 length: 15 amino acids. CDR3 in amino acids: CASSLVFLRGSEAFF. The covered CDR3 bases are TGTGCCAGCAGCTTAGTTTTCTTACGGGGGAGCGAA.

Of note for this clone: The CDR3 end lies 3 residues beyond the end of the read and is filled in from the germline J gene. The chain has TRBV7-6 and TRBJ2-3, with D possibly being TRBD2 (5 bases). The CDR3 extends over 15 amino acids. Germline V gene data show CDR1 as SGHVS and CDR2 as FNYEAQ. V lost 1 base and J lost 2, with 10 bases in between. CDR3 protein: CASSLGTPNTDTQYF. The DNA read from the CDR3 is TGTGCCAGCAGCTTAGGGACTCCTAACACAGATACG. Complete variable domain (other parts from reference TRBV7-6 and TRBJ2-3): GAGVSQSPRYKVTKRGQDVALRCDPISGHVSLYWYRQALGQGPEFLTYFNYEAQQDKSGLPNDRFSAERPEGSISTLTIQRTEQRDSAMYRCASSLGTPNTDTQYFGPGTRLTVL.

A note on this clone: The CDR3 goes on 3 residues after the read ends, and that part is filled in from the germline J gene. The chain combines TRBV30 with TRBJ2-2; tentatively, D is TRBD1 (6 bases). Germline V gives CDR1 GTSNPN, CDR2 SVGIG (reference sequence). This CDR3 is built from 14 residues. The CDR3 spells CALEDSSGANVLFF. The sequenced CDR3 bases are TGTGCCCTAGAGGACAGCTCTGGGGCCAACGTG.

On this clone itself: The read gets to within 3 residues of the CDR3 end, and the germline J gene fills in the rest. The chain combines TRBV18 with TRBJ2-3; D might be TRBD1 (6 bases). This CDR3 comprises 15 residues. Per the germline V gene, CDR1 is KGHSH and CDR2 is LQKENI. The CDR3 sequence: CASSLDQGQGQPQYF. The covered CDR3 bases are TGTGCCAGCTCGCTAGACCAGGGGCAAGGGCAGCCG.

As for this clone: Sequencing ends 3 residues short of the CDR3 end; the germline J gene provides the rest. The V and J genes are TRBV24-1 and TRBJ2-2; 7 nucleotides align to TRBD1. The CDR3 loop spans 13 amino acids. CDR1 and CDR2 (germline): KGHDR, SFDVKD. Germline trimming cut 8 bases from V and 3 bases from J; bases unmatched to any gene: 2. The CDR3 DNA, read in part, is TGTGCCACCAACAGGGGACACACCGGGGAG. It yields the protein CATNRGHTGE. The CDR3 in its entirety is CATNRGHTGELFF.

Points on this clone: The read finishes 3 residues shy of the CDR3 end, and the germline J gene is used to complete it. The chain carries TRBV7-9 and TRBJ2-3; the D gene is possibly TRBD1 (6 bases). The V gene lost 10 bases and the J gene lost 5 bases, with 16 bases spanning the gap. CDR3 length equals 13 residues. CDR1 SEHNR and CDR2 FQNEAQ come from the germline V gene (reference sequence). The CDR3 sequence is CATSVGARDTQYF. CDR3 bases read: TGTGCCACCTCTGTGGGGGCGCGAGATACG.

Comments on this clone: The read ends 3 residues before the CDR3 terminus; that terminus is restored from the germline J gene. The rearrangement uses TRBV12-3 or TRBV12-4 and TRBJ1-2, with no clear D. The CDR3 has 11 amino acids. Trimming took off 5 bases at V and 4 bases at J, with 5 bases between the two ends. CDR3 bases read: TGTGCCAGCAGTCCAGGCTATGGC. Its translation: CASSPGYG. From start to end, the CDR3 is CASSPGYGYTF.

As regards this clone: Coverage ceases 3 residues before the CDR3 finishes, and the germline J gene fills in the end. This chain connects TRBV4-2 to TRBJ2-3, with D possibly being TRBD1 (5 bases). The CDR3 is 14 residues long. The germline CDR1 and CDR2 sequences are LGHNA and YNFKEQ. With 2 bases removed from V and 2 bases from J, the gap between germline ends came to 8 bases. The covered CDR3 bases are TGTGCCAGCAGCCAACTAGGGGACACAGATACG. It specifies CASSQLGDTDT. The whole CDR3 sequence reads CASSQLGDTDTQYF.

Of note for this clone: Sequencing ends 3 residues short of the CDR3 end; the germline J gene provides the rest. The J gene is TRBJ1-5, the V gene TRBV27; D is perhaps TRBD1 (5 bases). V was pared by 4 bases and J by 7 bases, with 14 bases between. This CDR3 comprises 14 residues. Germline CDR1 is MNHEY and CDR2 is SMNVEV (reference sequence). Here the CDR3 reads CASSWAGVSQPQHF. The sequenced CDR3 bases are TGTGCCAGCAGTTGGGCGGGGGTAAGCCAGCCC.

As regards this clone: The read ends 3 residues before the CDR3 terminus; that terminus is restored from the germline J gene. The chain employs TRBV5-1 and TRBJ2-5, with a possible D match to TRBD2 (5 bases). The CDR3 extends over 13 amino acids. Per germline, CDR1 SGHRS and CDR2 YFSETQ. The V gene lost 0 bases and the J gene lost 5 bases, with 8 bases spanning the gap. Incomplete CDR3 DNA: TGCGCCAGCAGCTTGGGGACTGCTGAGACC. Its translation: CASSLGTAET. The full-length CDR3 reads as CASSLGTAETQYF.

A word on this clone: The CDR3 end falls 3 residues outside the read, so it is completed with the germline J gene. This chain joins TRBV20-1 and TRBJ2-1; TRBD2 matches 13 bases. The CDR3 contains 13 residues. Trimming at V came to 6 bases and at J to 6 bases, leaving 2 bases not matched to a gene. Germline CDR1 reads DFQATT; CDR2 reads SNEGSKA (reference sequence). This CDR3 reads CSATSGGVNEQFF. The CDR3 DNA, read in part, is TGCAGTGCAACTAGCGGGGGGGTCAATGAG.

This clone registers medium-sized by frequency. The sequence runs out 3 residues before the end of the CDR3; the remainder is reconstructed from the germline J gene. The chain joins TRBV18 to TRBJ2-1; D remains unclear. Looked up from germline, CDR1 is KGHSH and CDR2 is LQKENI. Trimming stripped 4 bases from V and 1 base from J, with 11 bases between. The CDR3 loop spans 15 amino acids. Partial CDR3 DNA: TGTGCCAGCTCACTTGGTTCCGGGTCCTACAATGAG. It encodes CASSLGSGSYNE. The CDR3, in full, reads CASSLGSGSYNEQFF.